This T cell receptor (beta chain) was profiled in a study of cytomegalovirus exposure and HLA in healthy donors (dated by TCRdb to the late 2010s). Context from the whole study: An earlier analysis of roughly 500 of the donors reported more than 250 Gb of sequence data and 117 million unique TCR beta sequences from 150 million to 200 million T cells. Roughly 310 gigabases of sequencing data and approximately 93 million unique TCR sequences were included in an early release covering about 600 HLA-typed donors. Of the roughly 400 genotyped donors, around 81% fell in the genetic ancestry cluster associated with self-reported Caucasian donors. The aim of the study was to test whether cataloging public T cell receptors could identify signatures of past pathogen exposure. Using immunosequencing, the study profiled T cell repertoires from 500 to 800 subjects and related those repertoires to cytomegalovirus serostatus. In addition to the first cohort of 650 to 800 subjects, a separate validation cohort of approximately 130 different subjects was used. To predict cytomegalovirus infection status, the study brought together high-throughput TCR immunosequencing, statistical association of individual TCRs with disease status, and machine learning. A later analysis re-analyzed previously published TCR beta repertoires from about 730 donors and added high-resolution HLA genotyping to study TCR occurrence patterns. The later analysis used no new phenotypic data to find candidate immune exposures, relying instead on TCR beta sequences and their occurrence across donors. An earlier analysis of about 600 of the donors used high-throughput TCR beta sequencing to judge whether each TCR beta V gene segment behaved as functional or pseudogenic. Donor age, sex, ethnicity and CMV serostatus were compiled alongside the repertoire data. A later genetic analysis took genome-wide SNP genotypes for about 60% of the roughly 670 donors and used that subset as a discovery cohort. Every repertoire in the discovery cohort had been generated on one and the same sequencing platform. Class I and class II HLA loci were covered by the typing at four-digit resolution. Typing coverage varied by locus: roughly 629-630 donors for A, B, C, DRB1 and DQB1; approximately 560 for DQA1; about 590 for DPA1; approximately 470 for DPB1. Because of strong linkage in the cohort, five DR-DQ haplotypes were treated as single units for association and clustering. Among roughly 400 genotyped donors of the cohort, an average of roughly 240,000 unique TCR beta nucleotide sequences were sequenced per donor, roughly 20% of them non-productive. What the authors observed across the whole study: The earlier analysis of approximately 590 of the donors excluded some 15 rarely observed V segments, including chromosome 9 orphons, because counts were too low. A later genetic analysis associated a missense DCLRE1C variant with V-gene and J-gene trimming of TCR beta chains, and an independent cohort replicated the association. A total of some 180 TCR beta chains were listed by the study as associated with cytomegalovirus. Correlated functional status among segregating V segments might reflect linkage disequilibrium, but an unknown experimental factor could not be ruled out. In vitro tests confirmed that a few of the cytomegalovirus-associated TCR beta chains recognize cytomegalovirus antigens. In a later analysis, several top co-occurrence clusters were reported to appear linked to parvovirus B19, influenza, CMV and Epstein-Barr virus. A further reported finding was that TCR beta sequences accurately predicted the HLA-A and HLA-B alleles for most subjects in the first cohort. This cohort had only TCR beta chains sequenced, and the lack of alpha or paired-chain data limited which features could be detected. In a later analysis, HLA-associated TCR beta chains were found to be more clonally expanded and to have lower generation probabilities than equally common non-associated chains. While some public TCRs were present in many individuals, most TCR sequences turned up only very rarely across donors. An earlier analysis of roughly 570 of the donors showed that most TCR beta V segments appeared in productive rearrangements either about 87% or about 30% of the time, which broadly matched IMGT annotations. At a false discovery rate of 0.05, a later analysis linked around 17,000 TCR beta sequences to specific HLA alleles. In a later analysis, TCR association rates were found to vary across HLA loci, with the most associated TCRs seen for DRB1 alleles and the fewest for HLA-C alleles. A cluster of highly shared sequence variants was judged likely to represent a technical artifact of the sequencing pipeline. A later analysis found that most CMV-associated TCR beta chains appeared HLA-restricted, with HLA associations seemingly driven largely by CMV exposure. The authors suggested that the approach could potentially be extended to other disease states and immunological phenotypes. When HLA alleles, especially DR and DQ, strongly co-occurred, TCR associations were difficult to assign to individual alleles. Some IMGT-functional V segments, including TRBV6-2 and TRBV6-3, could not be distinguished by the 87-base-pair reads and were therefore excluded. According to a later genetic analysis, donors in an Asian-associated ancestry cluster had fewer N-insertions in productive TCRs than the approximately 630-donor mean. HLA typing was unavailable for some donors at each locus, so association tests used only the typed subset. CMV serostatus was the only immune exposure information available for the cohort. Roughly uniform sequencing depth across donors was assumed in presence/absence analyses, although this assumption may not hold. Cytomegalovirus status was reported to be diagnosed by the classifier with high specificity and sensitivity in both the original and validation cohorts.

The library was made by the immunoSEQ multiplex PCR assay. For the multiplex PCR, a mixture combining 60 forward primers for TCR Vbeta segments and 13 reverse primers for TCR Jbeta segments was used. The CDR3 region of rearranged TCR beta genes was amplified from genomic DNA with a multiplex PCR assay. On the Illumina HiSeq System, the amplified TCR beta libraries were sequenced as 87-base-pair reads. The paper's data handling went like this. In a later analysis, some 80 million unique TCR beta chains were counted across the 500 to 850 repertoires, and roughly 11 million of these chains were shared by at least two donors. Raw reads were error-corrected and collapsed into unique sequences with a nearest-neighbor algorithm that merged closely related sequences to remove PCR and sequencing errors. CDR3 sequences were aligned to IMGT reference sequences to assign V, D and J gene segments. For a sequence to be retained, at least a six-nucleotide match to both a V gene segment and a J gene segment was required. Rearrangements were called productive when the CDR3 lacked stop codons and stayed in frame with V and J; all others were non-productive. CDR3 was defined according to IMGT convention as the region running from the second conserved V-encoded cysteine to the conserved J-encoded phenylalanine. The earlier analysis of about 590 of the donors excluded sequences that lacked an unambiguous match to a single V gene segment. An earlier analysis of 450 to 650 of the donors called V segments functional above 56.7% productive rearrangements and segregating when the between-donor standard deviation exceeded 5%. A statistical classification framework was developed to diagnose cytomegalovirus status using the catalog of TCR beta chain sequences. In a later analysis, V and J genes were assigned by comparing TCR nucleotide sequences against IMGT/GENE-DB human TR gene sequences. Using the TCRdist pipeline, a later analysis assigned CDR3 sequences along with most-parsimonious VDJ recombination scenarios. In a later analysis, every TCR beta chain was defined by the combination of its CDR3 amino acid sequence and its V-gene family, and reads without a unique V-gene family were dropped. To address suspected cross-contamination and a sequencing artifact, a later analysis removed 550 to 750 highly shared, low-generation-probability nucleotide sequences. A later analysis calculated a clonal expansion index for each public chain from normalized within-repertoire ranks of inferred template counts. In a later analysis, generation probabilities were computed with a VDJ recombination model fitted to out-of-frame rearrangements, and the resulting probabilities were checked against IGoR. A later analysis scored TCR-TCR, TCR-HLA and TCR-CMV co-occurrence with hypergeometric tests, applying a repertoire-size bias correction to TCR pairs. In a later analysis, false discovery rates were estimated by permuting HLA or CMV assignments 20 times. A later analysis grouped co-occurring TCRs with DBSCAN, adding TCRdist sequence similarity when clustering within HLA-allele-positive subsets. Repertoires with fewer than 30,000 or more than 120,000 public chains were left out of co-occurrence clustering, as were four to six repertoires with anomalous nucleotide sharing. Drawn from immuneACCESS, this table holds only the in-frame rearrangements with V and J called that TCRdb kept. Clones are partly lost; checked studies trace under half to an unresolved V gene and leave the rest unexplained. V, J and clone size are those of that table, while D and trimming were read from the DNA. The sample table holds about 240,000 clones, of which around 80% were seen once. The top ten clonotypes cover 5.4% of the sample.

The germline V gene encodes CDR1 SNHLY and CDR2 FYNNEI. The CDR3 goes from the cysteine to the phenylalanine over 15 residues. Here the CDR3 DNA is all that survives: 45 bases in frame from base 1. Trimming leaves V shorter by 3 bases and J shorter by 5 bases, with the junction holding 6 bases beyond the gene matches. Notes on this clone: Its antigen has not been determined. It has no much larger one-base neighbor in the sample; base qualities were not kept.

In total, roughly 710 healthy bone marrow donors made up the cohort. At the time of sampling, every cohort member was nominally healthy, though immune exposures that went unrecorded were likely present. The donor tested CMV seropositive and was one of the 289 seropositive cohort members. Each donor provided a peripheral blood sample, and peripheral blood mononuclear cells were used for TCR beta sequencing. The Qiagen DNeasy Blood Extraction Kit was used to extract genomic DNA from the blood cell samples. The sequence came from a woman between 40 and 50 years old in good health and CMV-seropositive. Sequenced input: PBMCs. The rearrangement combines TRBV2 with TRBJ2-7, with 11 central nucleotides matching TRBD2. The nucleotides read TGTGCCAGCAGTGAGCTTCGACTAGCGGGAAACGAGCAGTACTTC. It is translated as CASSELRLAGNEQYF. Here the CDR3 is joined to the reference TRBV2 and TRBJ2-7 genes, and the full variable domain is: EPEVTQTPSHQVTQMGQEVILRCVPISNHLYFYWYRQILGQKVEFLVSFYNNEISEKSEIFDDQFSVERPDGSNFTLKIRSTKLEDSAMYFCASSELRLAGNEQYFGPGTRLTVT.